Listed below are T cell receptor beta chains from one sample, sequenced in a study of identical twins. TCRdb passed the 5' RACE reads through MiXCR, listing each CDR3 protein once. Among 200,000 to 250,000 distinct CDR3 sequences listed, over 9.5% were seen once. Sequenced material: memory T cells sorted from blood. These receptors came from a man over 45 in good health. CDR3s include the opening cysteine and the closing phenylalanine or tryptophan. Each record gives: V gene, J gene, D gene, clone size, CDR3 protein, CDR3 DNA. A D gene is named only where the DNA matches it firmly. Clone size, where shown, is once, few, many, or a class for clones that have expanded.

v_call: TRBV18; j_call: TRBJ2-1; d_call: .; clone_size: few; cdr3_aa: CASSLGSLIMNEQFF; cdr3_nt: TGTGCCAGCTCACTCGGCTCCCTGATCATGAATGAGCAGTTCTTC
v_call: TRBV30; j_call: TRBJ2-5; d_call: .; clone_size: few; cdr3_aa: CAWSVWLETQYF; cdr3_nt: TGTGCCTGGAGTGTATGGCTAGAGACCCAGTACTTC
v_call: TRBV2; j_call: TRBJ2-7; d_call: TRBD1; clone_size: .; cdr3_aa: CASSARIDRGREQYF; cdr3_nt: TGTGCCAGCAGTGCGAGAATAGACAGGGGCAGAGAGCAGTACTTC
v_call: TRBV4-2; j_call: TRBJ2-7; d_call: TRBD2; clone_size: many; cdr3_aa: CASSQGGSSGPYEQYF; cdr3_nt: TGTGCCAGCAGCCAAGGCGGATCTAGCGGCCCCTACGAGCAGTACTTC
v_call: TRBV29-1; j_call: TRBJ2-1; d_call: .; clone_size: many; cdr3_aa: CSVPKPGHFYNEQFF; cdr3_nt: TGCAGCGTTCCCAAACCGGGACACTTCTACAATGAGCAGTTCTTC
v_call: TRBV30; j_call: TRBJ1-1; d_call: .; clone_size: few; cdr3_aa: CASDGLGRTEAFF; cdr3_nt: TGTGCCTCCGACGGACTTGGTCGCACTGAAGCTTTCTTT
v_call: TRBV18; j_call: TRBJ2-5; d_call: .; clone_size: .; cdr3_aa: CASSPVTREETQYF; cdr3_nt: TGTGCCAGCTCACCTGTTACTAGGGAAGAGACCCAGTACTTC
v_call: TRBV27; j_call: TRBJ2-3; d_call: .; clone_size: many; cdr3_aa: CASSFRGARGTDTQYF; cdr3_nt: TGTGCCAGCAGTTTCAGAGGGGCAAGGGGCACAGATACGCAGTATTTT
v_call: TRBV19; j_call: TRBJ1-2; d_call: .; clone_size: .; cdr3_aa: CATRKGRDYGYTF; cdr3_nt: TGTGCCACCCGTAAGGGGCGTGACTATGGCTACACCTTC
v_call: TRBV29-1; j_call: TRBJ2-7; d_call: .; clone_size: many; cdr3_aa: CSVEAYAGDEQYF; cdr3_nt: TGCAGCGTTGAAGCTTACGCGGGCGACGAGCAGTACTTC
v_call: TRBV29-1; j_call: TRBJ1-2; d_call: TRBD1; clone_size: .; cdr3_aa: CSAAGTVVGYTF; cdr3_nt: TGCAGCGCTGCCGGGACAGTCGTAGGCTACACCTTC
v_call: TRBV18; j_call: TRBJ1-5; d_call: TRBD1; clone_size: .; cdr3_aa: CASSARQGSNQPQHF; cdr3_nt: TGTGCCAGCTCAGCTCGACAGGGTAGCAATCAGCCCCAGCATTTT
v_call: TRBV27; j_call: TRBJ2-7; d_call: TRBD2; clone_size: .; cdr3_aa: CASSFFGGAYEQYF; cdr3_nt: TGTGCCAGCAGTTTTTTCGGGGGGGCCTACGAGCAGTACTTC
v_call: TRBV7-9; j_call: TRBJ2-3; d_call: .; clone_size: few; cdr3_aa: CASSRRDGSGTDTQYF; cdr3_nt: TGTGCCAGCAGCCGCCGGGACGGGAGTGGTACAGATACGCAGTATTTT
v_call: TRBV7-9; j_call: TRBJ1-6; d_call: .; clone_size: .; cdr3_aa: CASSLEGFNSPLHF; cdr3_nt: TGTGCCAGCAGCTTAGAGGGATTTAATTCACCCCTCCACTTT
v_call: TRBV7-6; j_call: TRBJ2-1; d_call: TRBD2; clone_size: many; cdr3_aa: CASSLEWREAPYEQFF; cdr3_nt: TGTGCCAGCAGCTTAGAGTGGCGGGAGGCCCCCTATGAGCAGTTCTTC
v_call: TRBV10-3; j_call: TRBJ2-2; d_call: TRBD1; clone_size: many; cdr3_aa: CAIRSGTGNTGELFF; cdr3_nt: TGTGCCATCAGATCCGGGACAGGTAACACCGGGGAGCTGTTTTTT
v_call: TRBV6-1; j_call: TRBJ2-7; d_call: .; clone_size: .; cdr3_aa: CASDRSYEQYF; cdr3_nt: TGTGCCAGCGACCGGAGTTACGAGCAGTACTTC
v_call: TRBV28; j_call: TRBJ1-1; d_call: .; clone_size: few; cdr3_aa: CASRAQSFVNTEAFF; cdr3_nt: TGTGCCAGCAGGGCCCAATCCTTCGTGAACACTGAAGCTTTCTTT
v_call: TRBV7-2; j_call: TRBJ1-5; d_call: .; clone_size: .; cdr3_aa: CASSLATGSSQPQHF; cdr3_nt: TGTGCCAGCAGCTTAGCTACAGGGTCATCCCAGCCCCAGCATTTT
v_call: TRBV6-2/TRBV6-3; j_call: TRBJ2-2; d_call: .; clone_size: many; cdr3_aa: CASSYSSGGLTGELFF; cdr3_nt: TGTGCCAGCAGTTACTCGTCTGGGGGACTCACCGGGGAGCTGTTTTTT
v_call: TRBV5-5; j_call: TRBJ2-1; d_call: .; clone_size: many; cdr3_aa: CASSLNPSAYNEQFF; cdr3_nt: TGTGCCAGCAGCTTAAACCCTAGCGCCTACAATGAGCAGTTCTTC
v_call: TRBV11-2; j_call: TRBJ1-1; d_call: .; clone_size: many; cdr3_aa: CASGDGLNTEAFF; cdr3_nt: TGTGCCAGCGGGGACGGATTGAACACTGAAGCTTTCTTT
v_call: TRBV18; j_call: TRBJ2-6; d_call: TRBD2; clone_size: .; cdr3_aa: CASSSSLAGGLSSGANVLTF; cdr3_nt: TGTGCCAGCTCTTCGAGTCTAGCGGGAGGCCTGAGCTCTGGGGCCAACGTCCTGACTTTC
v_call: TRBV3-1; j_call: TRBJ2-1; d_call: TRBD2; clone_size: many; cdr3_aa: CASSRLAGEGGQFF; cdr3_nt: TGTGCCAGCAGCCGACTAGCGGGGGAGGGCGGGCAGTTCTTC
v_call: TRBV5-1; j_call: TRBJ2-7; d_call: TRBD2; clone_size: few; cdr3_aa: CASSFSSSGRSYEQYF; cdr3_nt: TGCGCCAGCAGCTTCTCGTCTAGCGGGAGGTCCTACGAGCAGTACTTC
v_call: TRBV28; j_call: TRBJ2-2; d_call: TRBD2; clone_size: .; cdr3_aa: CASSSNLAGAGTGELFF; cdr3_nt: TGTGCCAGCAGTTCCAATCTAGCGGGAGCGGGCACCGGGGAGCTGTTTTTT
v_call: TRBV5-4; j_call: TRBJ2-5; d_call: .; clone_size: few; cdr3_aa: CASSLSGGGLGETQYF; cdr3_nt: TGTGCCAGCAGCTTGTCTGGAGGGGGCCTGGGAGAGACCCAGTACTTC
v_call: TRBV2; j_call: TRBJ2-7; d_call: .; clone_size: .; cdr3_aa: CASTITGGSSEQYF; cdr3_nt: TGTGCCAGCACCATCACCGGGGGTTCCAGCGAGCAGTACTTC
v_call: TRBV27; j_call: TRBJ2-7; d_call: TRBD2; clone_size: few; cdr3_aa: CASSFIAGAYEQYF; cdr3_nt: TGTGCCAGCAGTTTCATAGCGGGGGCCTACGAGCAGTACTTC
v_call: TRBV12-3/TRBV12-4; j_call: TRBJ1-1; d_call: .; clone_size: few; cdr3_aa: CASSNRVNTEAFF; cdr3_nt: TGTGCCAGCAGTAACAGGGTAAACACTGAAGCTTTCTTT
v_call: TRBV6-2/TRBV6-3; j_call: TRBJ2-3; d_call: .; clone_size: many; cdr3_aa: CASSYTLTGNSRTDTQYF; cdr3_nt: TGTGCCAGCAGTTACACCCTTACAGGGAACAGCAGGACAGATACGCAGTATTTT